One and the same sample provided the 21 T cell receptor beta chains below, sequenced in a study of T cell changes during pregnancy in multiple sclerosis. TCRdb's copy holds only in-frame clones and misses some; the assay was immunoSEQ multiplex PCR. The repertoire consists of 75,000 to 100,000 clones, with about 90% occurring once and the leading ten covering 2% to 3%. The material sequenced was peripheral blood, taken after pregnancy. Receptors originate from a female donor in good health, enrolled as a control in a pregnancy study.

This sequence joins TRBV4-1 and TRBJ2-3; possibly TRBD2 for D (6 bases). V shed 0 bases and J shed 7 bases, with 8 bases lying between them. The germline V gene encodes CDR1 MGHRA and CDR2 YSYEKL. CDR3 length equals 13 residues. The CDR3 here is CASSQEGDYTQYF. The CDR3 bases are TGCGCCAGCAGCCAAGAAGGGGACTATACGCAGTATTTT.

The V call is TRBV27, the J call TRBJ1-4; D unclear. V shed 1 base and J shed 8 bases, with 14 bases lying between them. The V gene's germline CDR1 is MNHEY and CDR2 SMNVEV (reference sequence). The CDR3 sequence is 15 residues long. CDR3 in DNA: TGTGCCAGCAGTTTATACAGCCATGTATCGGAAAAACTGTTTTTT. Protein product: CASSLYSHVSEKLFF. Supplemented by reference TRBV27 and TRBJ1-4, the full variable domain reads EAQVTQNPRYLITVTGKKLTVTCSQNMNHEYMSWYRQDPGLGLRQIYYSMNVEVTDKGDVPEGYKVSRKEKRNFPLILESPSPNQTSLYFCASSLYSHVSEKLFFGSGTQLSVL.

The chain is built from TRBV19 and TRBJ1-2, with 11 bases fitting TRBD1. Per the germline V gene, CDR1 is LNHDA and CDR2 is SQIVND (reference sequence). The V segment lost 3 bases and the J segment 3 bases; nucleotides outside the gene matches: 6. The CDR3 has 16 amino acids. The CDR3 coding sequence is TGTGCCAGTAGTATGTTGGGGACAGGGGGATACTATGGCTACACCTTC. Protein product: CASSMLGTGGYYGYTF.

CDR3 amino acids: CASSNDPGGTEAFF. The DNA for the CDR3 is TGCGCCAGCAGCAATGATCCAGGGGGCACTGAAGCTTTCTTT. The rearrangement links TRBV5-1 to TRBJ1-1; 7 bases match TRBD1. V was clipped by 4 bases and J by 4 bases; unmatched bases: 7. CDR1 is SGHRS and CDR2 is YFSETQ in the germline V gene. The CDR3 runs 14 residues.

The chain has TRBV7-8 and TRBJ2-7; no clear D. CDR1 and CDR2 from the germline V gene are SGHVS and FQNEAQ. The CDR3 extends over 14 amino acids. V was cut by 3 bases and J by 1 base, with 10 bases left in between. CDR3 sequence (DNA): TGTGCCAGCAGCTTGAGCAGGCAATCCTACGAGCAGTACTTC. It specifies CASSLSRQSYEQYF.

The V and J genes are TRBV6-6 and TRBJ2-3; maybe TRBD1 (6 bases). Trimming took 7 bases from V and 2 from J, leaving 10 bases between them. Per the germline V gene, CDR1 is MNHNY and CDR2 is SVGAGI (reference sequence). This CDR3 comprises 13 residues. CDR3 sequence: CASTRGPTDTQYF. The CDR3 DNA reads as TGTGCCAGCACCAGGGGCCCCACAGATACGCAGTATTTT.

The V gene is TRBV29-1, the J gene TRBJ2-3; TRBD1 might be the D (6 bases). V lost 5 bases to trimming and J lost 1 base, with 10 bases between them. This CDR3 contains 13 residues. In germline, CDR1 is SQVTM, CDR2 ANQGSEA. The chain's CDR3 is CSVSNRGTDTQYF. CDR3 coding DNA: TGCAGCGTTTCGAACAGGGGCACAGATACGCAGTATTTT.

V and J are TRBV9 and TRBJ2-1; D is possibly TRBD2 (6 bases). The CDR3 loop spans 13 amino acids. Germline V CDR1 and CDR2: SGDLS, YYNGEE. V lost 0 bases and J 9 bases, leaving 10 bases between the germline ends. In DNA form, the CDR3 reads TGTGCCAGCAGCGTAGTTGGCGGGACTGAGCAGTTCTTC. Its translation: CASSVVGGTEQFF.

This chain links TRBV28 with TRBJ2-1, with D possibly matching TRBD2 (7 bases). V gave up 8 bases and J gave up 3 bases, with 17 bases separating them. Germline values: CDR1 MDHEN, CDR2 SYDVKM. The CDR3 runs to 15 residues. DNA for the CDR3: TGTGCCAGCGCCTCGGGGGGCGGGAGCTACAATGAGCAGTTCTTC. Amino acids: CASASGGGSYNEQFF.

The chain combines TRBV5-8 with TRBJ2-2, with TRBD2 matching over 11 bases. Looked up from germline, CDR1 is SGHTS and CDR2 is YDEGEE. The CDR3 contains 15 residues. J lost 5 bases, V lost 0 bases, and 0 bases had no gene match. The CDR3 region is CASSLGLAGTGELFF. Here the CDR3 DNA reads TGTGCCAGCAGCTTGGGACTAGCGGGAACCGGGGAGCTGTTTTTT.

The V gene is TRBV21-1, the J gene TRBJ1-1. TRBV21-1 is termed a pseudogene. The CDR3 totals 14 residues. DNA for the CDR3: TGTGCCAGCAACAGTGGGACTTCGGCCACTGAAGCTTTCTTT. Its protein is CASNSGTSATEAFF.

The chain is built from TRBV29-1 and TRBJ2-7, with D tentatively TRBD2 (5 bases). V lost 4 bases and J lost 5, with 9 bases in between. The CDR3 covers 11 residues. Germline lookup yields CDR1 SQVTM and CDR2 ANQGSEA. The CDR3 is CSVGELNEQYF. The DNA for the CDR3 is TGCAGCGTTGGGGAGCTCAACGAGCAGTACTTC.

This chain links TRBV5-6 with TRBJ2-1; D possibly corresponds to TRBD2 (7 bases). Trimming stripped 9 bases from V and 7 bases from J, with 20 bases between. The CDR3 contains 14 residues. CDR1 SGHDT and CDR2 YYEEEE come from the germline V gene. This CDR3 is CATKYGRGANEQFF. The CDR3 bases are TGTGCCACCAAATATGGCCGGGGGGCTAATGAGCAGTTCTTC.

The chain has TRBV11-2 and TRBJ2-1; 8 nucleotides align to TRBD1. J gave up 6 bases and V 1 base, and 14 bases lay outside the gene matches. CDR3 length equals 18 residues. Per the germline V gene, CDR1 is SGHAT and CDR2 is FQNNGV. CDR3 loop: CASSLASPRQGICNEQFF. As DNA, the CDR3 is TGTGCCAGCAGCTTAGCGTCACCCAGACAGGGGATCTGCAATGAGCAGTTCTTC.

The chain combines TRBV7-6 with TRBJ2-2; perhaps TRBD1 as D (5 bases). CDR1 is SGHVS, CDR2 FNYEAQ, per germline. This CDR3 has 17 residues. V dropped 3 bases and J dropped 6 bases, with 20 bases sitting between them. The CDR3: CASSFQGGIRIAGELFF. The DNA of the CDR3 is TGTGCCAGCAGCTTCCAGGGTGGCATTCGGATTGCCGGGGAGCTGTTTTTT.

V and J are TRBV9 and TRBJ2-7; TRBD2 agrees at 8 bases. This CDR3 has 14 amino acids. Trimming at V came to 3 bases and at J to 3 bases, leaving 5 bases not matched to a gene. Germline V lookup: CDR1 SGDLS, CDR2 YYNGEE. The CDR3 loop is CASSAAGGDYEQYF. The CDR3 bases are TGTGCCAGCAGCGCTGCGGGGGGTGACTACGAGCAGTACTTC.

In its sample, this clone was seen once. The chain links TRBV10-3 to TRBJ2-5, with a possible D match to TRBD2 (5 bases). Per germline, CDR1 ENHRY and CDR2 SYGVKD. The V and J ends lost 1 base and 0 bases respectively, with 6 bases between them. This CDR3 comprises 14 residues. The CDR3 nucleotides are TGTGCCATCAGTGAGTACGGGAACCAAGAGACCCAGTACTTC. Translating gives CAISEYGNQETQYF.

The CDR3 bases are TGTGCCATCAGTGAGGGGGACAGGATGGCGGAGGAAAAACTGTTTTTT. This encodes CAISEGDRMAEEKLFF. The rearrangement links TRBV10-3 to TRBJ1-4, with TRBD1 identical over 8 bases. The V segment lost 2 bases and the J segment 8 bases; nucleotides outside the gene matches: 10. The germline V gene encodes CDR1 ENHRY and CDR2 SYGVKD. The CDR3 consists of 16 residues.

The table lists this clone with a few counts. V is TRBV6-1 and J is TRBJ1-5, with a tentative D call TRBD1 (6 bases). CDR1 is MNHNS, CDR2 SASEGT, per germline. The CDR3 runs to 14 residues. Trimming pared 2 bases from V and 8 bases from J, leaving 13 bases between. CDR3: CASSELQGGKPQHF. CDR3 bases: TGTGCCAGCAGTGAATTACAGGGTGGGAAGCCCCAGCATTTT.

The CDR3 sequence is CASSYPGGYGYTF. The CDR3 nucleotides are TGTGCCAGCAGTTACCCCGGGGGCTATGGCTACACCTTC. This chain links TRBV27 with TRBJ1-2; tentative D call: TRBD1 (5 bases). Germline V gene sequence: CDR1 MNHEY, CDR2 SMNVEV (reference sequence). This CDR3 spans 13 amino acids. Trimming left V 4 bases short and J 4 bases short, with 10 bases between.

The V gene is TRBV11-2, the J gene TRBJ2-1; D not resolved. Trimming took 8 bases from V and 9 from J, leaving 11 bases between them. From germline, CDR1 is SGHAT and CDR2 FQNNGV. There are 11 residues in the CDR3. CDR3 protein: CASQQVGEQFF. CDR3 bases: TGTGCCAGCCAGCAGGTTGGTGAGCAGTTCTTC. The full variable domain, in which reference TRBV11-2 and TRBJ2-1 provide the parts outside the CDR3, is EAGVAQSPRYKIIEKRQSVAFWCNPISGHATLYWYQQILGQGPKLLIQFQNNGVVDDSQLPKDRFSAERLKGVDSTLKIQPAKLEDSAVYLCASQQVGEQFFGPGTRLTVL.